These 29 T cell receptor beta chains came from one sample sequenced in a study of molecular identifiers for immune sequencing clone quantification. TCRdb re-derived calls from the PCR reads in MiXCR, one entry per CDR3 protein. This sample yields around 460,000 distinct CDR3 sequences, of which roughly 24% are seen a single time; about 0.75% belongs to the top ten. Sequencing was carried out using naive CD8+ T cells from blood, with Jurkat cell RNA spiked in. Described subset: FACS-sorted CD8+CD4-CCR7+CD45RA+ naive T cells. These receptors were collected from a human donor in good health. Some libraries in this study had Jurkat cell RNA spiked in.

This clonotype occurred once. This clone may be a read error of a much larger clone one base away. The rearrangement joins TRBV10-3 to TRBJ1-5; unclear D gene. Trimming took 3 bases from V and 12 from J, leaving 12 bases between them. Germline V gives CDR1 ENHRY, CDR2 SYGVKD. CDR3 length equals 12 residues. CDR3 nucleotide sequence: TGTGCCATCAGTGATGGTGGTGTGCACCAGCATTTT. The encoded protein is CAISDGGVHQHF.

The CDR3 DNA reads TGTGCCAGCAGGGGACTTGCGGGTTCACCCCTCCACTTT. This sequence encodes CASRGLAGSPLHF. The J gene is TRBJ1-6, the V gene TRBV11-2, with a weak D call TRBD1 (5 bases). Germline CDR1 SGHAT, CDR2 FQNNGV. V shed 6 bases and J shed 9 bases, with 12 bases lying between them. The CDR3 spans 13 residues.

Details on this clonotype: It may be a read error: a sequence one base away is much more abundant. The chain links TRBV12-3 or TRBV12-4 to TRBJ2-7; D gene unclear. V lost 6 bases to trimming and J lost 7 bases, with 16 bases between them. CDR3 length equals 13 residues. The CDR3: CASSTSVVWEQYF. In nucleotides, the CDR3 is TGTGCCAGCAGCACTTCGGTAGTTTGGGAGCAGTACTTC.

There are a few counts of this clonotype. The V call is TRBV12-3 or TRBV12-4, the J call TRBJ1-1; TRBD1 agrees at 7 bases. V lost 4 bases to trimming and J lost 4 bases; unmatched junction nucleotides: 6. The length of the CDR3 is 14 residues. The CDR3 sequence is CASSYRGGGTEAFF. The CDR3 coding sequence is TGTGCCAGCAGTTACAGGGGTGGGGGCACTGAAGCTTTCTTT.

This clonotype was found a few times. The chain employs TRBV7-6 and TRBJ2-1; D is possibly TRBD1 (5 bases). The CDR3 consists of 14 residues. The ends were cut back, 0 bases at V and 8 bases at J, with 11 bases in the middle. The germline gives CDR1 SGHVS, CDR2 FNYEAQ. The CDR3 DNA follows: TGTGCCAGCAGCTTAGCGGGGCAGGCCCATGAGCAGTTCTTC. It is translated as CASSLAGQAHEQFF.

The genes are TRBV27 and TRBJ2-4; D possibly uses TRBD1 or TRBD2 (5 bases each). The CDR3 is 16 residues long. Trimming shortened V by 2 bases and J by 9 bases, and 20 bases separated the two germline ends. From germline, CDR1 is MNHEY and CDR2 SMNVEV (reference sequence). The CDR3: CASSLVGGPGASIQYF. The DNA of the CDR3 is TGTGCCAGCAGTTTAGTTGGAGGTCCTGGGGCCAGCATTCAGTACTTC.

V gene TRBV30 combines with J gene TRBJ2-1; 8 nucleotides align to TRBD1. Per germline, CDR1 GTSNPN and CDR2 SVGIG (reference sequence). The CDR3 runs 13 residues. The ends lost 7 bases at V and 2 bases at J; junction bases unmatched: 4. The CDR3 spells CAYRTGTYNEQFF. The CDR3 DNA reads TGTGCCTACCGGACAGGGACCTACAATGAGCAGTTCTTC.

The chain combines TRBV7-8 with TRBJ2-7; possibly TRBD1 for D (5 bases). CDR1 and CDR2 from the germline V gene are SGHVS and FQNEAQ. The CDR3 is 16 amino acids. Between the trimmed V and J ends, which lost 0 bases and 5 bases, there was a span of 17 bases. CDR3 nucleotide sequence: TGTGCCAGCAGCTTAGCGCGTGAGCAGGGCACCCACGAGCAGTACTTC. Translating gives CASSLAREQGTHEQYF.

As to this clonotype: A clone one base away is much larger, so this may be a read error. The chain links TRBV13 to TRBJ1-1; D uncertain. The CDR3 runs to 13 residues. Germline CDR1 and CDR2: PRHDT and FYEKMQ (reference sequence). CDR3 region: CATQDSMNTKAFF. CDR3 nucleotides: TGTGCCACCCAGGACTCGATGAACACTAAAGCTTTCTTT.

With respect to this clonotype: A single base separates this from a much larger clone, so it may be a read error. The rearrangement joins TRBV13 to TRBJ1-4; unclear D gene. This CDR3 is built from 15 residues. The V and J ends lost 2 bases and 4 bases respectively, with 11 bases between them. Germline V lookup: CDR1 PRHDT, CDR2 FYEKMQ (reference sequence). The CDR3 DNA reads as TGTGCCAGCAGCTTAAGGCAAGCAATTAATGAAAAACTGTTTTTT. It encodes CASSLRQAINEKLFF.

The chain recombines TRBV3-1 with TRBJ1-2; no clear D gene. Germline lookup yields CDR1 LGHDT and CDR2 YNNKEL (reference sequence). V lost 1 base, J lost 4 bases, and 10 bases lay in between. This CDR3 region has 14 residues. CDR3 sequence: CASSQVETVYGYTF. The CDR3 nucleotides read TGTGCCAGCAGCCAAGTAGAGACGGTCTATGGCTACACCTTC.

This clonotype was recorded a few times. The chain carries TRBV21-1 and TRBJ2-3; the table's D call TRBD2 went unverified against the DNA. TRBV21-1 is annotated as a pseudogene. The CDR3 is made up of 17 amino acids. The CDR3 DNA sequence: TGTGCCAGCAGCAAAGTAAGCCCTTCGGATAAGCATGATACGCAGTATTTT. Residues: CASSKVSPSDKHDTQYF.

The chain links TRBV27 to TRBJ1-5; D perhaps matches TRBD1 (5 bases). V was clipped by 3 bases and J by 9 bases, with 12 bases between them. This CDR3 has 13 residues. The germline CDR1 and CDR2 sequences are MNHEY and SMNVEV (reference sequence). This CDR3 reads CASSFRGHGPQHF. Written as DNA, the CDR3 is TGTGCCAGCAGTTTTAGGGGTCATGGGCCCCAGCATTTT.

In its sample, this clonotype was seen many times. The chain is built from TRBV5-4 and TRBJ1-1; TRBD1 matches 7 bases. Per germline, CDR1 SGHNT and CDR2 YYREEE (reference sequence). V gave up 2 bases and J gave up 5 bases; unmatched junction bases: 6. CDR3 length: 14 residues. For the CDR3, the DNA is TGTGCCAGCAGCTTACGACAGGGATGGACTGAAGCTTTCTTT. It encodes CASSLRQGWTEAFF.

This clonotype appeared many times. This chain connects TRBV2 to TRBJ1-5; D unclear. The V end lost 2 bases, the J end lost 1 base, and 15 bases lay between the germline ends. The CDR3 covers 17 residues. Germline-derived CDR1 and CDR2 are SNHLY and FYNNEI. The CDR3 coding sequence is TGTGCCAGCAGTGAATTTTTGGACTTAACAAGCAATCAGCCCCAGCATTTT. Its protein product is CASSEFLDLTSNQPQHF.

The chain recombines TRBV28 with TRBJ1-2, with no clear D. This CDR3 has 16 amino acids. V was shortened by 6 bases and J by 0 bases, with 17 bases between the two germline ends. CDR1 and CDR2 (germline): MDHEN, SYDVKM. As DNA, the CDR3 is TGTGCCAGCAGCCCCACCTTTGGGCAGCCTAACTATGGCTACACCTTC. It translates to CASSPTFGQPNYGYTF.

The chain recombines TRBV27 with TRBJ2-3; 9 bases map to TRBD2. CDR3 length: 17 residues. V dropped 6 bases and J dropped 3; count of bases not matched to a gene: 13. Germline V CDR1 and CDR2: MNHEY, SMNVEV (reference sequence). The chain's CDR3 is CASSNTVAGAATDTQYF. The CDR3 bases are TGTGCCAGCAGCAACACGGTAGCGGGAGCTGCAACAGATACGCAGTATTTT.

At least ten counts were recorded for this clonotype. The chain links TRBV7-6 to TRBJ2-6; 7 bases align to TRBD1. CDR3 size: 16 residues. The V gene end was trimmed by 5 bases and the J gene end by 0 bases; junction bases not matched to a gene: 4. CDR1 and CDR2 from the germline V gene are SGHVS and FNYEAQ. CDR3 region: CASSPGTASGANVLTF. The CDR3, as DNA: TGTGCCAGCAGCCCCGGGACAGCCTCTGGGGCCAACGTCCTGACTTTC.

CDR3 sequence (DNA): TGTGCCAGCAGTTTAACCGGGACAGGGACCGAGCAGTACTTC. Protein sequence: CASSLTGTGTEQYF. The J gene is TRBJ2-7, the V gene TRBV27; 9 bases map to TRBD1. The germline CDR1 and CDR2 sequences are MNHEY and SMNVEV (reference sequence). The V gene end was trimmed by 2 bases and the J gene end by 6 bases; junction bases not matched to a gene: 5. The CDR3 is 14 residues long.

The rearrangement uses TRBV12-3 or TRBV12-4 and TRBJ2-7; TRBD2 is a possible D gene (5 bases). Trimming left V 7 bases short and J 5 bases short, with 21 bases between. CDR3 length equals 15 residues. CDR3 nucleotide sequence: TGTGCCAGCACCCATGCCCCGGCTAGCAGGCACGAGCAGTACTTC. Translating gives CASTHAPASRHEQYF.

This clonotype occurred many times. This chain connects TRBV4-2 to TRBJ2-3; D call uncertain. CDR3 length equals 15 residues. Germline CDR1 reads LGHNA; CDR2 reads YNFKEQ. Trimming left V 1 base short and J 5 bases short, with 13 bases between. The CDR3, as DNA: TGTGCCAGCAGCCAAGTTAGGGAACAGCTAGATACGCAGTATTTT. The encoded protein is CASSQVREQLDTQYF.

This clonotype was observed a handful of times. It is unclear where the CDR3 begins or ends on the DNA, so no DNA is shown, and the CDR3 is as TCRdb lists it. This chain joins TRBV7-6 and TRBJ1-2; the table names TRBD1, a call not compared with the DNA. Germline lookup yields CDR1 SGHVS and CDR2 FNYEAQ. Ends included, the CDR3 has 13 residues. CDR3 in amino acids: CASSFGTGILVSF.

This clonotype was picked up a small number of times. The chain couples TRBV13 to TRBJ2-7; maybe TRBD2 (7 bases). The V gene lost 5 bases and the J gene lost 3 bases, with 14 bases spanning the gap. CDR1 is PRHDT, CDR2 FYEKMQ, per germline (reference sequence). This CDR3 contains 14 residues. The CDR3 loop is CASSDGGRIYEQYF. The CDR3 nucleotides read TGTGCCAGCAGCGACGGGGGGCGGATCTACGAGCAGTACTTC.

Note on this clonotype: Being one base from a much bigger clone, this may be a read error. The gene calls are TRBV2 and TRBJ2-7; TRBD1 matches 8 bases. There are 13 residues in the CDR3. Looked up from germline, CDR1 is SNHLY and CDR2 is FYNNEI. CDR3 loop: CASSQGARYEQCF. CDR3 in DNA: TGTGCCAGCAGTCAGGGGGCGAGGTACGAGCAGTGCTTC. Full variable domain (rest looked up from reference TRBV2 and TRBJ2-7): EPEVTQTPSHQVTQMGQEVILRCVPISNHLYFYWYRQILGQKVEFLVSFYNNEISEKSEIFDDQFSVERPDGSNFTLKIRSTKLEDSAMYFCASSQGARYEQCFGPGTRLTVT.

In this sample, this clonotype turned up many times. The V gene is TRBV4-2, the J gene TRBJ2-7, with 9 bases lining up with TRBD2. Germline-derived CDR1 and CDR2 are LGHNA and YNFKEQ. CDR3 length: 16 residues. Losses at the gene ends were 0 bases for V and 2 bases for J; bases not matched to a gene: 5. The CDR3 region is CASSQEGTSSAYEQYF. CDR3 DNA: TGTGCCAGCAGCCAAGAGGGGACTAGCTCAGCCTACGAGCAGTACTTC.

A few counts support this clonotype. This sequence joins TRBV12-3 or TRBV12-4 and TRBJ2-2; D ambiguous. V was shortened by 7 bases and J by 5 bases, with 17 bases between the two germline ends. The CDR3 is made up of 15 amino acids. CDR3 in amino acids: CASIPGSTATGELFF. The DNA for the CDR3 is TGTGCCAGCATCCCCGGGTCAACAGCAACCGGGGAGCTGTTTTTT.

In its sample, this clonotype was seen a few times. V usage is TRBV20-1 and J usage is TRBJ2-2, with 10 bases that match TRBD2. Germline V gene lookup returns CDR1 DFQATT and CDR2 SNEGSKA (reference sequence). V trimming: 2 bases; J trimming: 3 bases; junction bases outside the gene matches: 21. This CDR3 is built from 21 residues. The CDR3 loop reads CSARTTGDTASGRAHTGELFF. CDR3 DNA sequence: TGCAGTGCTAGAACCACTGGGGATACGGCTAGCGGGAGAGCCCACACCGGGGAGCTGTTTTTT.

The sample holds a few counts of this clonotype. The genes are TRBV7-9 and TRBJ2-7; TRBD1 is a possible D gene (5 bases). The V end was cut by 5 bases, the J end by 5 bases, with 16 bases between. The CDR3 has 14 amino acids. Germline assignment: CDR1 SEHNR and CDR2 FQNEAQ (reference sequence). CDR3 bases: TGTGCCAGCAGCGAAGGGCAGGGCCGCGACGAGCAGTACTTC. Residues: CASSEGQGRDEQYF.

This clonotype was recorded at least ten times. CDR3 DNA sequence: TGCAGTGCTAGAGCGGAGGTCACAGATACGCAGTATTTT. Its translation is CSARAEVTDTQYF. The chain combines TRBV20-1 with TRBJ2-3, with D possibly matching TRBD2 (5 bases). With 1 base removed from V and 2 bases from J, the gap between germline ends came to 7 bases. CDR1 is DFQATT and CDR2 is SNEGSKA in the germline V gene (reference sequence). The CDR3 consists of 13 residues.